Below, 15 T cell receptor beta chains from the same sample are listed, as sequenced in a study of type 1 regulatory T cells. Each CDR3 protein is one row after TCRdb ran MiXCR on the reads. The repertoire holds approximately 97,000 distinct CDR3 sequences, with roughly 30% as singletons. The sequencing input was CD4+ T cells, either the whole sample or a sorted fraction (not recorded which). The source is a human donor in good health.

This clonotype was recorded a few times. This chain uses TRBV4-1 with TRBJ2-1; the D is unclear. V lost 1 base, J lost 9 bases, and 13 bases lay in between. This CDR3 has 14 amino acids. In germline, CDR1 is MGHRA, CDR2 YSYEKL. CDR3: CASSQVIGLGEQFF. The CDR3 DNA reads TGCGCCAGCAGCCAAGTAATAGGATTAGGTGAGCAGTTCTTC.

V usage is TRBV6-5 and J usage is TRBJ2-1; D gene uncertain. Germline values: CDR1 MNHEY, CDR2 SVGAGI. This CDR3 has 15 amino acids. V gave up 5 bases and J gave up 3 bases, with 14 bases separating them. CDR3: CASSDRRSYYNEQFF. In DNA form, the CDR3 reads TGTGCCAGCAGTGATCGACGGAGTTACTACAATGAGCAGTTCTTC.

The chain recombines TRBV7-6 with TRBJ2-1; no definite D call. The CDR3 extends over 14 amino acids. Per the germline V gene, CDR1 is SGHVS and CDR2 is FNYEAQ. V shed 5 bases and J shed 7 bases, with 15 bases lying between them. This CDR3 reads CASSPPLSRNEQFF. Written as DNA, the CDR3 is TGTGCCAGCAGCCCCCCACTCTCCCGTAATGAGCAGTTCTTC.

DNA of the CDR3: TGTGCCACCGAGGACATTGGGAACACTGAAGCTTTCTTT. This sequence encodes CATEDIGNTEAFF. The V gene is TRBV2, the J gene TRBJ1-1, with D possibly matching TRBD1 (5 bases). The germline V gene has CDR1 SNHLY and CDR2 FYNNEI. CDR3 length equals 13 residues. Trimming pared 10 bases from V and 1 base from J, leaving 13 bases between.

This chain connects TRBV20-1 to TRBJ2-5, with 7 bases aligning to TRBD2. The V segment lost 1 base and the J segment 5 bases; nucleotides outside the gene matches: 1. Germline V CDR1 and CDR2: DFQATT, SNEGSKA (reference sequence). The CDR3 contains 12 residues. CDR3 sequence reads: CSARGDYETQYF. In DNA, the CDR3 is TGCAGTGCTAGAGGGGACTACGAGACCCAGTACTTC.

The chain couples TRBV29-1 to TRBJ2-7, with 11 bases lining up with TRBD2. Trimming cost V 4 bases and J 6 bases; bases outside gene matches: 8. Germline values: CDR1 SQVTM, CDR2 ANQGSEA. The CDR3 sequence is 14 residues long. The chain's CDR3 is CSVALAGGQVEQYF. The CDR3 bases are TGCAGCGTTGCTCTAGCGGGAGGCCAGGTCGAGCAGTACTTC.

This clonotype has just a few counts. V gene TRBV10-3 combines with J gene TRBJ2-7, with a tentative D call TRBD2 (6 bases). Trimming removed 8 bases at V and 0 bases at J, with 11 bases between. CDR3 length: 13 amino acids. CDR1 and CDR2 (germline): ENHRY, SYGVKD. The chain's CDR3 is CAIGLARSYEQYF. CDR3 DNA: TGTGCCATCGGGCTAGCGCGCTCCTACGAGCAGTACTTC.

The chain uses TRBV12-3 or TRBV12-4 and TRBJ2-1; D is perhaps TRBD1 (5 bases). The V and J ends lost 6 bases and 3 bases respectively, with 15 bases between them. The length of the CDR3 is 15 residues. CDR3 DNA: TGTGCCAGCAGCTCAGGGTTGTCAGGCTACAATGAGCAGTTCTTC. Amino acids: CASSSGLSGYNEQFF.

The V call is TRBV25-1, the J call TRBJ2-1; D gene ambiguous. The ends were cut back, 3 bases at V and 8 bases at J, with 14 bases in the middle. CDR1 and CDR2 from the germline V gene are MGHDK and SYGVNS. The CDR3 totals 14 residues. CDR3 region: CASSEPGRLHEQFF. CDR3 sequence (DNA): TGTGCCAGCAGTGAGCCGGGCAGGTTGCATGAGCAGTTCTTC.

Many counts were recorded for this clonotype. The rearrangement uses TRBV7-2 and TRBJ2-7, with D unresolved. The germline V and J ends were trimmed by 2 bases and 5 bases, with 4 bases remaining between them. Germline CDR1 is SGHTA and CDR2 is FQGNSA. The CDR3 has 11 amino acids. The DNA for the CDR3 is TGTGCCAGCAGCTTAAAGCACGAGCAGTACTTC. It codes for CASSLKHEQYF.

This clonotype was recorded a few times. The chain recombines TRBV3-1 with TRBJ2-2; unclear D gene. Trimming cost V 0 bases and J 2 bases, with 10 bases left between them. Germline CDR1 and CDR2: LGHDT and YNNKEL (reference sequence). The length of the CDR3 is 16 residues. The DNA for the CDR3 is TGTGCCAGCAGCCAAGAGCTGGGTTTAAACACCGGGGAGCTGTTTTTT. Translated, it gives CASSQELGLNTGELFF.

The chain combines TRBV10-3 with TRBJ2-7; possibly TRBD1 for D (6 bases). Germline V gene sequence: CDR1 ENHRY, CDR2 SYGVKD. V gave up 5 bases and J gave up 4 bases, with 15 bases separating them. CDR3 length equals 14 residues. The CDR3 DNA sequence: TGTGCCATCAGTATGGGACACCAGGCTTACGAGCAGTACTTC. As protein: CAISMGHQAYEQYF.

This clonotype turned up a few times. In nucleotides, the CDR3 is TGTGCCAGCAGCCAAACAGGTATACGTGGAAACACCATATATTTT. Its protein is CASSQTGIRGNTIYF. J is TRBJ1-3 and V is TRBV3-1; D might be TRBD1 (5 bases). This CDR3 comprises 15 residues. V shed 2 bases and J shed 3 bases, with 11 bases lying between them. In germline, CDR1 is LGHDT, CDR2 YNNKEL (reference sequence).

This clonotype was observed a few times. The V and J genes are TRBV4-1 and TRBJ2-3; tentatively, D is TRBD1 or TRBD2 (7 bases each). Trimming cost V 4 bases and J 0 bases, with 20 bases left between them. This CDR3 has 18 residues. Looked up from germline, CDR1 is MGHRA and CDR2 is YSYEKL. The CDR3 here is CASSLSTGFGGSTDTQYF. The CDR3 coding sequence is TGCGCCAGCAGCCTTTCGACAGGGTTCGGGGGGAGCACAGATACGCAGTATTTT.

This clonotype has a handful of counts. The gene calls are TRBV19 and TRBJ1-1, with D maybe TRBD1 (5 bases). The CDR3 contains 14 residues. In germline, CDR1 is LNHDA, CDR2 SQIVND (reference sequence). V lost 1 base and J 4 bases, leaving 10 bases between the germline ends. For the CDR3, the DNA is TGTGCCAGTAGTATAGTTGCAGGGACCACTGAAGCTTTCTTT. Translated, it gives CASSIVAGTTEAFF.